This T cell receptor beta chain was recovered during a study of blood T cell repertoires in COVID-19. Study as a whole: Each recovered donor of Cohort 3 presented with two negative PCRs, clearance, or symptom resolution.

Study members were between roughly 18 and 100 years old and lived in 24 US regions. Produced via immunoSEQ multiplex PCR; TCRdb's table is partial and in-frame only. Here the sample spans under 300,000 clones, 85% to 90% being singletons. There are 14 residues in the CDR3. J lost 7 bases, V lost 4 bases, and 6 bases had no gene match. In germline, CDR1 is LGHDT, CDR2 YNNKEL (reference sequence). The clonotype originates from a woman between 55 and 75 years old in a cohort exposed to, infected with or recovered from COVID-19 (not recorded which). Sample: PBMCs or T cells enriched from blood (not recorded which). This chain connects TRBV3-1 (or the pseudogene TRBV3-2) to TRBJ2-7; TRBD2 aligns across 11 bases. CDR3 residues: CASSLLAGGREQYF. The CDR3 DNA reads TGTGCCAGCAGCCTTTTAGCGGGAGGGCGGGAGCAGTACTTC.